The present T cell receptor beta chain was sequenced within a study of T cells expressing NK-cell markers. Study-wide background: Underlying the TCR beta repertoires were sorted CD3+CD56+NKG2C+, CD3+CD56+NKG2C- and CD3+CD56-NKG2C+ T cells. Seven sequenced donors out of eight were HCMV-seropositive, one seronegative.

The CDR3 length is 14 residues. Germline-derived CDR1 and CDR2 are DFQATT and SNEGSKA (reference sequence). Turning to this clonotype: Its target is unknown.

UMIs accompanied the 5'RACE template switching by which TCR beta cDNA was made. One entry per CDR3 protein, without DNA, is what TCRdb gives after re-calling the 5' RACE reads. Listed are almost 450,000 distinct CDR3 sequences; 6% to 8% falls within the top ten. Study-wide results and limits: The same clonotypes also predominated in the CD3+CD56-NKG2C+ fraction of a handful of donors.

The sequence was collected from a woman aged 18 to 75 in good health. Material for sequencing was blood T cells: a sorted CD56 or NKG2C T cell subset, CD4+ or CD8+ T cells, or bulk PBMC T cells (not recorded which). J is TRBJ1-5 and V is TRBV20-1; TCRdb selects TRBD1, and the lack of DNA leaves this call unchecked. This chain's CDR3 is CSARRDTRGQPQHF.